The T cell receptor beta chain under discussion was sequenced for a study of blood T cells in healthy people across ages. Study outcomes and limitations: CMV infection status of these donors was not known.

Concerning this clonotype itself: The antigen is not known.

The authors drew about 9.5 milliliters of peripheral blood from each donor. The second PCR ran about 6 to 12 cycles with a sample-barcoded 5' primer and J-beta primers. A tag from a template-switch adaptor with 12 random nucleotides marked each cDNA molecule. TCRdb re-called the 5' RACE reads through MiXCR, storing one row per CDR3 protein. The sample consists of approximately 800,000 distinct CDR3 sequences, 58% of them appearing once. This sequence originates from a man aged 25-40 years in good health. Sequencing was performed on blood.

In nucleotides, the CDR3 is TGTGCCACGAGGGGCGCCTACAATGAGCAGTTCTTC. Translating gives CATRGAYNEQFF. The chain links TRBV15 to TRBJ2-1; D is possibly TRBD1 or TRBD2 (5 bases each). Germline CDR1 LNHNV, CDR2 YYDKDF (reference sequence). The CDR3 sequence is 12 residues long. Trimming removed 9 bases at V and 2 bases at J, with 8 bases between.